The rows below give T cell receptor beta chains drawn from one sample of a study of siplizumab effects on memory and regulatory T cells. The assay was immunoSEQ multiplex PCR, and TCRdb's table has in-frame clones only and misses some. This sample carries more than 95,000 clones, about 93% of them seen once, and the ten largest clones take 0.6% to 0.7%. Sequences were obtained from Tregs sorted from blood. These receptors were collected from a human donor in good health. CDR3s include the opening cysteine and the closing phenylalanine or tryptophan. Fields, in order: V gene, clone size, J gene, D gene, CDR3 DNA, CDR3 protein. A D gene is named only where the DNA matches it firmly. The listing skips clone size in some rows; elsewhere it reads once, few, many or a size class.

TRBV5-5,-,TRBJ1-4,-,TGTGCCAGCAGCTTCAGGACTGAAAAACTGTTTTTT,CASSFRTEKLFF
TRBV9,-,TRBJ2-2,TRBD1,TGTGCCAGCAGACCGGGACAGGGGACTACCGGGGAGCTGTTTTTT,CASRPGQGTTGELFF
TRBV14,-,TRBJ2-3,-,TGTGCCAGCAGCCAAGCAGATACGCAGTATTTT,CASSQADTQYF
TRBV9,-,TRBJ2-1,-,TGTGCCAGCAGCGTAGGATGGGGCTCGGAGAATGAGCAGTTCTTC,CASSVGWGSENEQFF
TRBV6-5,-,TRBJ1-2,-,TGTGCCAGCAGTGGGGGGACAACAAACTATGGCTACACCTTC,CASSGGTTNYGYTF
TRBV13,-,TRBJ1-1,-,TGTGCCAGCAGCTCCAGGGTCACTGAAGCTTTCTTT,CASSSRVTEAFF
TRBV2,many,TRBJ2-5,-,TGTGCCAGCAGTGATAAAAAAGGAACGGGGGAGACCCAGTACTTC,CASSDKKGTGETQYF
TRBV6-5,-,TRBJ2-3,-,TGTGCCAGCAGCCCCCCCGTGTCAGATACGCAGTATTTT,CASSPPVSDTQYF
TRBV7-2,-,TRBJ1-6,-,TGTGCCAGCAGTTGGGGGGGCCTTCGACCGAATTCACCCCTCCACTTT,CASSWGGLRPNSPLHF
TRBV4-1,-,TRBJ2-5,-,TGCGCCAGCAGCCGCTTTATGGGGACGTCCGAGATCTGGACCCAGTACTTC,CASSRFMGTSEIWTQYF